This T cell receptor (beta chain) originates from a study of response to subunit inactivated influenza vaccine. Study results and limitations: With each seasonal influenza vaccination, the authors suggested, few new T cells are recruited.

This clonotype was detected a few times. Antigen specificity is unknown. TCRdb re-called the RT-PCR reads through MiXCR, storing one row per CDR3 protein. This sample has roughly 570,000 distinct CDR3 sequences; under 15% occur once, and the top ten carry roughly 13%. The CDR3 spans 16 residues. Germline V lookup: CDR1 MGHRA, CDR2 YSYEKL. Trimming removed 1 base from V and 0 bases from J; junction bases left unmatched: 5. The chain carries TRBV4-1 and TRBJ2-5; 7 nucleotides agree with TRBD1. This sequence was found in a man aged 45-60 years who received an inactivated influenza vaccine. Sequenced material: PBMCs from blood, taken about 40 days after vaccination. Here the CDR3 DNA reads TGCGCCAGCAGCCAAGGGGGACAGCTTTACCAAGAGACCCAGTACTTC. Its translation: CASSQGGQLYQETQYF.